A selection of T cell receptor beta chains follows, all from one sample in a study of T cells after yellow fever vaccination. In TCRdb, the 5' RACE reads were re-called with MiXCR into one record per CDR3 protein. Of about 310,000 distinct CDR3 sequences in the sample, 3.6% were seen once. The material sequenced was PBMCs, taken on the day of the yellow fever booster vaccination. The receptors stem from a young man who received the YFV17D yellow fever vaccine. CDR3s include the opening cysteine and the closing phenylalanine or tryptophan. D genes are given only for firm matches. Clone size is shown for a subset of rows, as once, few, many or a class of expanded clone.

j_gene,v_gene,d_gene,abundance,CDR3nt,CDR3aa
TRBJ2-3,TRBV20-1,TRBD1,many,TGCAGTGCGGGGGACAGAAACACAGATACGCAGTATTTT,CSAGDRNTDTQYF
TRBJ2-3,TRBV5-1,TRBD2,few,TGCGCCAGCAGCTTGGGAGGTAGCGGGGCCCCAAGGGTCACGCAGTATTTT,CASSLGGSGAPRVTQYF
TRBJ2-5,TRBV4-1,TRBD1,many,TGCGCCAGCAGCCAAGGGTGGACAGGCCAAGAGACCCAGTACTTC,CASSQGWTGQETQYF
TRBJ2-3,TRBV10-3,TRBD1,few,TGTGCCATCTCAGGACAGGGGGATGCAGATACGCAGTATTTT,CAISGQGDADTQYF
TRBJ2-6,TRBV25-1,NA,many,TGTGCCAGCGAAGACAGCTCTGGGGCCAACGTCCTGACTTTC,CASEDSSGANVLTF
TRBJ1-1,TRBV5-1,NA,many,TGCGCCAGCAGCTTGGTCTCAGGAGCCACTGAAGCTTTCTTT,CASSLVSGATEAFF
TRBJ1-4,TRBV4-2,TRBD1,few,TGTGCCAGCAGCCAAGATCCGGGACAGGGTGGGGAAAAACTGTTTTTT,CASSQDPGQGGEKLFF
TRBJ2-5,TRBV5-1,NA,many,TGCGCCAGCAGAGAGACCCAGTACTTC,CASRETQYF
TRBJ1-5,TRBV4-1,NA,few,TGCGCCAGCAGCCATTCTTCCCATCGGCCCCAGCATTTT,CASSHSSHRPQHF
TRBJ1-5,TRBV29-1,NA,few,TGCAGCGTGAGCGTGTGGGGAGATAGCAATCAGCCCCAGCATTTT,CSVSVWGDSNQPQHF
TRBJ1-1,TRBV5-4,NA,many,TGTGCCAGCAGCTTGGTTGGTATGGCTGAAGCTTTCTTT,CASSLVGMAEAFF
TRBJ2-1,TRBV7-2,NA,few,TGTGCCAGCAGCCCAGCGGGCAGATACAATGAGCAGTTCTTC,CASSPAGRYNEQFF
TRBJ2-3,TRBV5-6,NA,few,TGTGCCACCGGCGGGCCTCGGGGGGATACGCAGTATTTT,CATGGPRGDTQYF
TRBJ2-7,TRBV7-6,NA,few,TGTGCCAGCAGCCCAGGAAGGGACGACGAGCAGTACTTC,CASSPGRDDEQYF
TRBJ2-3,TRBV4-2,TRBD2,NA,TGTGCCAGCAGCCAGGCGGGACTAGTCACAGATACGCAGTATTTT,CASSQAGLVTDTQYF
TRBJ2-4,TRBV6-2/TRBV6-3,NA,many,TGTGCCAGCAGTGCAAGCACAAGAGGGAAGTACTTC,CASSASTRGKYF
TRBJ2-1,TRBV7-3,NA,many,TGTGCCAGCAGCTTAAAGGCTGGTTCCTACAATGAGCAGTTCTTC,CASSLKAGSYNEQFF
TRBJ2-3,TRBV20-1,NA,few,TGCAGTGCTAGAGGATCCCTGAAGACAGATACGCAGTATTTT,CSARGSLKTDTQYF
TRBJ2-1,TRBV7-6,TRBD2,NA,TGTGCCAGCAGTGTGGTAGCGGGGGGTACCTCGAATGAGCAGTTCTTC,CASSVVAGGTSNEQFF
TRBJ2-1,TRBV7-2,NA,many,TGTGCCAGCTCAGTCCCGGGACCGGGATGGGGGAATGAGCAGTTCTTC,CASSVPGPGWGNEQFF
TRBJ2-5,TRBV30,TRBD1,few,TGTGCCTGGAGTACCGGACAGGGGGCTCAAGAGACCCAGTACTTC,CAWSTGQGAQETQYF
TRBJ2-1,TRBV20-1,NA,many,TGCAGTGCATCGGACGCGGTGTATGAGCAGTTCTTC,CSASDAVYEQFF
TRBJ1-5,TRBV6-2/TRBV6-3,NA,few,TGTGCCAGCCGCACAGGACTTGAGCCCCAGCATTTT,CASRTGLEPQHF
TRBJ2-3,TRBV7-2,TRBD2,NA,TGTGCCAGCAACCCCTTTTTAGGCGGGGGGTCCGATACGCAGTATTTT,CASNPFLGGGSDTQYF
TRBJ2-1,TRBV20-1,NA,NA,TGCAGTGCTAGTGCCGGGTTCAATGAGCAGTTCTTC,CSASAGFNEQFF
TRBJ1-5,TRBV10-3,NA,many,TGTGCCATCAGTGAGACAACGCCGGGCAATCAGCCCCAGCATTTT,CAISETTPGNQPQHF
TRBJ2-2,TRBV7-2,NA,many,TGTGCCAGCAGCTTATTTCCGGGCGGGGGGGAGCTGTTTTTT,CASSLFPGGGELFF
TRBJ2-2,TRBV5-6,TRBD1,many,TGTGCCAGCAGCCTGACAGGGGGAGGCCCGAACACCGGGGAGCTGTTTTTT,CASSLTGGGPNTGELFF
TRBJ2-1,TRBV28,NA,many,TGTGCCGGTTCCGGGACTCTGACCTACAATGAGCAGTTCTTC,CAGSGTLTYNEQFF
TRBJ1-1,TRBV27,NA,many,TGTGCCAGCAGCGACTTCACTGAAGCTTTCTTT,CASSDFTEAFF
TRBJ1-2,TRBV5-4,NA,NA,TGTGCCAGCAGCCCGTGGGAGGAGTTTGGCTACACCTTC,CASSPWEEFGYTF
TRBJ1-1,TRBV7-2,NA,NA,TGTGCCAGCGGGCGGTTGGGGGCTTTT,CASGRLGAF
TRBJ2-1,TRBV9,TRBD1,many,TGTGCCAGCAGCCTCGAGACAGGGGACGACAATGAGCAGTTCTTC,CASSLETGDDNEQFF
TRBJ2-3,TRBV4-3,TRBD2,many,TGCGCCAGCAGCCAGCTAGCGGGGGGGCCTGATACGCAGTATTTT,CASSQLAGGPDTQYF
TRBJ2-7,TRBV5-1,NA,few,TGCGCCAGCAGCTTGGAGGGCACCTCCTACGAGCAGTACTTC,CASSLEGTSYEQYF
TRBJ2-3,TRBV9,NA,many,TGTGCCAGCAGCGTACAAAGGTGGGGCACAGATACGCAGTATTTT,CASSVQRWGTDTQYF
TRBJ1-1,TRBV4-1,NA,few,TGCGCCAGCAGCCACCCAACAGAAAACCGGGGCGCGAACACTGAAGCTTTCTTT,CASSHPTENRGANTEAFF
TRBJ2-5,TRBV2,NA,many,TGTGCCAGCAGTGAACTGGAAGAGACCCAGTACTTC,CASSELEETQYF
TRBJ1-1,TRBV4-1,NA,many,TGCGCCAGCAGCCCAATGCAGGGTGACACTGAAGCTTTCTTT,CASSPMQGDTEAFF
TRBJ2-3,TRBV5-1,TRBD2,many,TGCGCCAGCAGCTTGGACAGCGGGGGCTCGTCTGATACGCAGTATTTT,CASSLDSGGSSDTQYF
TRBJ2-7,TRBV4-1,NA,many,TGCGCCAGCAGCCAAGAGGCCTCACTTATGGGGAGCTCCTACGAGCAGTACTTC,CASSQEASLMGSSYEQYF
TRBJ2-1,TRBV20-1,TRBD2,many,TGCAGTGCTAGGACTGCGGGGGGCAAGAATGAGCAGTTCTTC,CSARTAGGKNEQFF
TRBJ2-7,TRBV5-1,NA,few,TGCGCCAGCAGCTTGAACAGGCAAACCTCCTACGAGCAGTACTTC,CASSLNRQTSYEQYF
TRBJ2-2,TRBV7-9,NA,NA,TGTGCCAGCAGCCCCACGACAGGCACCGGGGAGCTGTTTTTT,CASSPTTGTGELFF
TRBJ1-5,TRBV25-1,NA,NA,TGTGCCAGCAGACACAGGGAAGCTGGGGATCAGCCCCAGCATTTT,CASRHREAGDQPQHF
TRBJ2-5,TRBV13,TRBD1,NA,TGTGCCAGCAGCACCGACAGGGATCAAGAGACCCAGTACTTC,CASSTDRDQETQYF
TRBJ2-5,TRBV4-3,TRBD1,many,TGCGCCAGCAGCCAGGACAGGTTCCAAGAGACCCAGTACTTC,CASSQDRFQETQYF
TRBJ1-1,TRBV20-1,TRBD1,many,TGCAGTGCTAGGGCAGGGGGCTCCACTGAAGCTTTCTTT,CSARAGGSTEAFF
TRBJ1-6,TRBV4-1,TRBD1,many,TGCGCCAGCAGCCAAGGCAGGGGGTTTAATTCACCCCTCCACTTT,CASSQGRGFNSPLHF
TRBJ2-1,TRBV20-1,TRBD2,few,TGCAGGGCGACTAGCGGTTTGAGCTCCTACAATGAGCAGTTCTTC,CRATSGLSSYNEQFF
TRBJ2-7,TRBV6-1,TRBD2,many,TGTGCCAGCAGTGTACTAGCGGGGGAGTCGCACTACGAGCAGTACTTC,CASSVLAGESHYEQYF
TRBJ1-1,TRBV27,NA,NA,TGTGCCAGCAGGGGGGTTAACCACGCTGAAGCTTTCTTT,CASRGVNHAEAFF
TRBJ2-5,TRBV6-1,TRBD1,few,TGTGCCAGCAGGGCCCGGAACGGGGGGACAGGGCCCAACCAAGAGACCCAGTACTTC,CASRARNGGTGPNQETQYF
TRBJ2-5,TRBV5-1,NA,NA,TGCGCCAGCAGCTTGGCCTGGGGTTGGGAGACCCAGTACTTC,CASSLAWGWETQYF
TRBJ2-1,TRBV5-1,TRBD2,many,TGCGCCAGCAGCGGAGGGCCGGGACTAGCGGGGACCCGCTCCTACAATGAGCAGTTCTTC,CASSGGPGLAGTRSYNEQFF
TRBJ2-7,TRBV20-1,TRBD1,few,TGCAGTGCTAGAGATTCAGGGGGCTACGAGCAGTACTTC,CSARDSGGYEQYF
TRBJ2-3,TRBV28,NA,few,TGTGCCAGCAGAGGACCCACAGATACGCAGTATTTT,CASRGPTDTQYF
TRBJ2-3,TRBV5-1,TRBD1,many,TGCGCCAGCAGCTTGAGGGGGCCAGGGACAGATACGCAGTATTTT,CASSLRGPGTDTQYF
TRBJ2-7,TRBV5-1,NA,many,TGCGCCAGCAGCCTCAGGGGGGAGGCCTACGAGCAGTACTTC,CASSLRGEAYEQYF
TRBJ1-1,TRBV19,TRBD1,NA,TGTGCCACAAGGAGGGGGCTGAACACTGAAGCTTTCTTT,CATRRGLNTEAFF